Following are 21 T cell receptor beta chains from one sample sequenced in a study of cytomegalovirus exposure and HLA in healthy donors. The PCR contained 60 Vbeta and 13 Jbeta primers. Only in-frame clones appear in the TCRdb table, and some are missing; sequencing was by immunoSEQ multiplex PCR. Of around 170,000 clones listed, 76% were seen once; the top ten hold roughly 2.5%. Sequenced: PBMCs. The origin of the receptors is a woman in her twenties or thirties in good health and CMV-seropositive.

In its sample, this clone was seen once. J is TRBJ1-4 and V is TRBV28; weak D call: TRBD1 (5 bases). Germline V CDR1 and CDR2: MDHEN, SYDVKM. The length of the CDR3 is 12 residues. This chain's CDR3 is CLTRGLGEKLFF. CDR3 bases: TGTCTTACTCGGGGGTTGGGTGAAAAACTGTTTTTT. The full variable domain, in which reference TRBV28 and TRBJ1-4 provide the parts outside the CDR3, is DVKVTQSSRYLVKRTGEKVFLECVQDMDHENMFWYRQDPGLGLRLIYFSYDVKMKEKGDIPEGYSVSREKKERFSLILESASTNQTSMYLCLTRGLGEKLFFGSGTQLSVL.

The chain combines TRBV2 with TRBJ2-1; 10 bases map to TRBD2. V was clipped by 5 bases and J by 6 bases; unmatched bases: 7. Germline CDR1 is SNHLY and CDR2 is FYNNEI. The CDR3 covers 15 residues. The CDR3 DNA follows: TGTGCCAGCAGTACCAGCGGGGGGGCCCGCAATGAGCAGTTCTTC. Amino acids: CASSTSGGARNEQFF.

The chain carries TRBV5-1 and TRBJ2-1, with D possibly matching TRBD1 (6 bases). This CDR3 has 13 residues. The germline V gene has CDR1 SGHRS and CDR2 YFSETQ. V gave up 4 bases and J gave up 5 bases, with 10 bases separating them. CDR3 sequence (DNA): TGCGCCAGCAGCGCCTCAGGGGACAATGAGCAGTTCTTC. Amino acid sequence: CASSASGDNEQFF.

The chain links TRBV7-2 to TRBJ2-7; 10 bases agree with TRBD1. The CDR3 has 15 residues. Germline V gene data show CDR1 as SGHTA and CDR2 as FQGNSA. V lost 0 bases to trimming and J lost 4 bases; unmatched junction nucleotides: 3. The CDR3 reads CASSLAGTGVYEQYF. The CDR3 DNA sequence: TGTGCCAGCAGCTTAGCCGGGACAGGGGTGTACGAGCAGTACTTC.

The genes are TRBV10-3 and TRBJ2-7; 12 bases are shared with TRBD1. Per germline, CDR1 ENHRY and CDR2 SYGVKD. This CDR3 has 13 amino acids. V shed 6 bases, J shed 4 bases, and the junction held 1 base outside the gene matches. CDR3 bases: TGTGCCATCAGGGGACAGGGGGCTTACGAGCAGTACTTC. This sequence encodes CAIRGQGAYEQYF.

The chain couples TRBV5-4 to TRBJ2-7, with 7 bases matching TRBD1. CDR3 length: 15 amino acids. V was clipped by 0 bases and J by 0 bases; unmatched bases: 3. Germline CDR1 reads SGHNT; CDR2 reads YYREEE (reference sequence). The CDR3 loop reads CASSLEGGISYEQYF. Written as DNA, the CDR3 is TGTGCCAGCAGCTTGGAAGGGGGCATCTCCTACGAGCAGTACTTC.

V and J are TRBV2 and TRBJ1-5; no clear D. The CDR3 is made up of 15 amino acids. CDR1 is SNHLY, CDR2 FYNNEI, per germline. Trimming pared 8 bases from V and 5 bases from J, leaving 19 bases between. CDR3 loop: CASGSERTLDQPQHF. As DNA, the CDR3 is TGTGCCAGCGGCTCAGAAAGGACTTTAGATCAGCCCCAGCATTTT. Full variable domain (missing parts from reference TRBV2 and TRBJ1-5): EPEVTQTPSHQVTQMGQEVILRCVPISNHLYFYWYRQILGQKVEFLVSFYNNEISEKSEIFDDQFSVERPDGSNFTLKIRSTKLEDSAMYFCASGSERTLDQPQHFGDGTRLSIL.

This clone occurred once. The chain is built from TRBV10-2 and TRBJ1-5, with D tentatively TRBD1 (5 bases). In germline, CDR1 is WSHSY, CDR2 SAAADI. This CDR3 is 15 amino acids long. V lost 2 bases, J lost 7 bases, and 15 bases lay in between. Written as DNA, the CDR3 is TGCGCCAGCAGTGAGGTGGGGGGTTCGAGGCAGCCCCAGCATTTT. This sequence encodes CASSEVGGSRQPQHF.

V gene TRBV29-1 combines with J gene TRBJ2-7; 10 positions match TRBD1. Trimming cost V 4 bases and J 2 bases; bases outside gene matches: 5. Germline CDR1 SQVTM, CDR2 ANQGSEA. The CDR3 consists of 14 residues. This CDR3 is CSVVGDRGPYEQYF. For the CDR3, the DNA is TGCAGCGTTGTAGGGGACAGGGGACCCTACGAGCAGTACTTC.

This clone appeared a few times. The chain employs TRBV12-2 and TRBJ2-1; the table gives TRBD1 as D, unverified against the DNA. TRBV12-2 is a listed pseudogene. This CDR3 contains 18 residues. DNA for the CDR3: TGTGCAAGTCGCTTAGATCAAAGGGCCGGGCAGGGGCTCCTTACGGGGTTCTTC. This encodes CASRLDQRAGQGLLTGFF.

The V and J genes are TRBV7-9 and TRBJ2-3; tentatively, D is TRBD2 (6 bases). From germline, CDR1 is SEHNR and CDR2 FQNEAQ (reference sequence). V was clipped by 5 bases and J by 5 bases, with 20 bases between them. The CDR3 totals 16 residues. The CDR3 reads CASSPRRGLSEDTQYF. DNA for the CDR3: TGTGCCAGCAGCCCCCGCAGAGGACTAAGTGAAGATACGCAGTATTTT.

The rearrangement uses TRBV9 and TRBJ1-4; 12 positions match TRBD1. CDR3 length: 15 amino acids. Germline lookup yields CDR1 SGDLS and CDR2 YYNGEE. J lost 11 bases, V lost 3 bases, and 8 bases had no gene match. The CDR3 here is CASSGDGTGGGKLFF. For the CDR3, the DNA is TGTGCCAGCAGCGGAGATGGGACAGGGGGCGGGAAACTGTTTTTT.

This clone was recorded a few times. This rearrangement joins TRBV5-1 to TRBJ2-3; D might be TRBD1 (6 bases). Between the trimmed V and J ends, which lost 4 bases and 4 bases, there was a span of 19 bases. The CDR3 totals 16 residues. Germline CDR1 reads SGHRS; CDR2 reads YFSETQ. Written as DNA, the CDR3 is TGCGCCAGCAGCCCCTCAGGGGAAGGCGGTCCAGATACGCAGTATTTT. Residues: CASSPSGEGGPDTQYF.

The V and J genes are TRBV9 and TRBJ1-2; D uncertain. The CDR3 covers 13 residues. Trimming shortened V by 0 bases and J by 8 bases, and 11 bases separated the two germline ends. CDR1 and CDR2 from the germline V gene are SGDLS and YYNGEE. In nucleotides, the CDR3 is TGTGCCAGCAGCGTAGCTCAAGGCGGCGGCTACACCTTC. Its protein product is CASSVAQGGGYTF. The full variable domain, completed using reference TRBV9 and TRBJ1-2, is DSGVTQTPKHLITATGQRVTLRCSPRSGDLSVYWYQQSLDQGLQFLIQYYNGEERAKGNILERFSAQQFPDLHSELNLSSLELGDSALYFCASSVAQGGGYTFGSGTRLTVV.

Turning to this clone: This clone may be a read error of a much larger clone one base away. The CDR3 here is CASSRDTNYGYTF. Written as DNA, the CDR3 is TGTGCCAGCAGCCGCGACACGAACTATGGCTACACCTTC. V gene TRBV7-2 combines with J gene TRBJ1-2; no definite D call. Germline V lookup: CDR1 SGHTA, CDR2 FQGNSA. The CDR3 totals 13 residues. V lost 5 bases and J 2 bases, leaving 9 bases between the germline ends.

CDR3 in amino acids: CASSLISPAGGYTF. CDR3 nucleotides: TGTGCCAGCAGCTTAATCTCTCCCGCTGGCGGCTACACCTTC. V and J are TRBV7-9 and TRBJ1-2, with unresolved D. The CDR3 is 14 amino acids. With 2 bases removed from V and 8 bases from J, the gap between germline ends came to 15 bases. The germline V gene has CDR1 SEHNR and CDR2 FQNEAQ (reference sequence).

The chain is built from TRBV28 and TRBJ1-5, with 11 bases aligning to TRBD1. CDR1 is MDHEN, CDR2 SYDVKM, per germline. The CDR3 is 15 residues long. J gave up 7 bases and V 5 bases, and 7 bases lay outside the gene matches. CDR3 protein: CASSPRTGGLQPQHF. CDR3 DNA sequence: TGTGCCAGCAGTCCCCGGACAGGGGGCCTCCAGCCCCAGCATTTT.

The chain recombines TRBV2 with TRBJ1-1; no clear D. In germline, CDR1 is SNHLY, CDR2 FYNNEI. The V gene lost 8 bases and the J gene lost 0 bases, with 13 bases spanning the gap. CDR3 length equals 14 residues. The CDR3 region is CASRGRLMNTEAFF. The CDR3 DNA sequence: TGTGCCAGCCGTGGCAGACTCATGAACACTGAAGCTTTCTTT.

This clone was observed a handful of times. The chain combines TRBV7-8 with TRBJ1-2, with D possibly being TRBD1 (6 bases). The CDR3 covers 17 residues. Germline CDR1 reads SGHVS; CDR2 reads FQNEAQ. V lost 4 bases and J lost 2, with 20 bases in between. CDR3 DNA sequence: TGTGCCAGCAGCTCCGACCTTGGGGGGGGGACAAACTATGGCTACACCTTC. Translated, it gives CASSSDLGGGTNYGYTF.

This CDR3 is CASSLRGGYTF. The CDR3 region has the DNA TGCGCCAGCAGCTTAAGGGGTGGCTACACCTTC. The rearrangement uses TRBV4-1 and TRBJ1-2; D perhaps matches TRBD1 (5 bases). Trimming stripped 5 bases from V and 7 bases from J, with 8 bases between. In germline, CDR1 is MGHRA, CDR2 YSYEKL. The CDR3 is 11 residues long.

The rearrangement joins TRBV7-2 to TRBJ2-7; 11 positions match TRBD2. Germline CDR1 is SGHTA and CDR2 is FQGNSA. This CDR3 region has 14 residues. Losses at the gene ends were 5 bases for V and 5 bases for J; bases not matched to a gene: 5. The CDR3 spells CASSLSGGVDEQYF. CDR3 DNA: TGTGCCAGCAGCCTTAGCGGGGGGGTAGACGAGCAGTACTTC.